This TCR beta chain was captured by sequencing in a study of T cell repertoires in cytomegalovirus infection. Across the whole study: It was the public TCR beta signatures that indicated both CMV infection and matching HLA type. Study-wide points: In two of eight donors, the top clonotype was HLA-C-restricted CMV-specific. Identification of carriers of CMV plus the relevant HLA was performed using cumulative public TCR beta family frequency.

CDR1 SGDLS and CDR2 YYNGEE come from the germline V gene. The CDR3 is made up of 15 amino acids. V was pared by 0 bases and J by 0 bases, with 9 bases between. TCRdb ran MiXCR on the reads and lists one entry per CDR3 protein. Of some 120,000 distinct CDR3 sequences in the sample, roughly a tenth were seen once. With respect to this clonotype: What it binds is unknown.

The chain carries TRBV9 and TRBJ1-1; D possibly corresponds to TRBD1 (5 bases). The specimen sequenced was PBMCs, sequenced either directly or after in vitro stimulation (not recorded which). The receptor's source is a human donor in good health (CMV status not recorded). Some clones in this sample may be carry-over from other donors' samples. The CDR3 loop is CASSVGGLVNTEAFF. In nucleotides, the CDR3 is TGTGCCAGCAGCGTAGGGGGGTTGGTGAACACTGAAGCTTTCTTT. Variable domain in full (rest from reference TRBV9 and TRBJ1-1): DSGVTQTPKHLITATGQRVTLRCSPRSGDLSVYWYQQSLDQGLQFLIQYYNGEERAKGNILERFSAQQFPDLHSELNLSSLELGDSALYFCASSVGGLVNTEAFFGQGTRLTVV.